The TCR beta chain described here comes from a study of T-cell reconstitution after alpha-beta-depleted transplantation in children. The TCRbeta library incorporated unique molecular identifiers. TCRdb reprocessed the PCR reads with MiXCR, giving one entry per CDR3 protein. The table shows about 110,000 distinct CDR3 sequences, with almost 6.5% occurring only once. This clonotype was seen ten or more times. The antigen is unknown. This CDR3 contains 12 residues. V dropped 7 bases and J dropped 2 bases, with 11 bases sitting between them. Germline V CDR1 and CDR2: SQVTM, ANQGSEA. Findings of the study overall: Surviving recipient T cells and thymic progenitors produced the high day-60 TCRbeta diversity seen in some patients. Newly generated T cells supplied most T-cell counts and diversity one year post-transplant.

This clonotype was obtained from a male patient aged 2 to 10 who had a stem cell transplant for acute lymphoblastic leukemia, so the T cells may come from the graft donor. The sample here was PBMCs, mostly from graft donor cells, taken 360 days after TCRalphabeta/CD19-depleted stem cell transplant. The chain employs TRBV29-1 and TRBJ2-5; the D call may be TRBD1 or TRBD2 (5 bases each). The CDR3 coding sequence is TGCAGCGGTCTGGGGGAGCAAGAGACCCAGTACTTC. It encodes CSGLGEQETQYF. The variable domain in full, with the rest retrieved from reference TRBV29-1 and TRBJ2-5, is SAVISQKPSRDICQRGTSLTIQCQVDSQVTMMFWYRQQPGQSLTLIATANQGSEATYESGFVIDKFPISRPNLTFSTLTVSNMSPEDSSIYLCSGLGEQETQYFGPGTRLLVL.